Detailed here is one TCR beta chain. The target antigen is unknown. This entry is derived from a study of spatial heterogeneity in lung cancer. Study details: Detection consistently captured more beta-chain sequences than alpha-chain sequences. Findings and caveats of the study: Expanded TCRs classified as ubiquitous or regional were counted, and these counts tracked ubiquitous and regional nonsynonymous mutations, respectively. Tumors with more nonsynonymous mutations had more expanded intratumoral alpha and beta TCRs.

This sample's time point: sample taken at primary tumor resection. Samples were obtained from some 70 donors, all untreated early-stage non-small cell lung cancer patients. The study sequenced unsorted whole RNA from tumor, nontumor lung or frozen PBMC. TCRdb recomputed calls from the 5' RACE reads with MiXCR, one row per CDR3 protein. This sample carries more than 25,000 distinct CDR3 sequences, 7.1% of them seen once, and the ten largest clones take almost 25%. The TCR originated in a male donor with early-stage non-small cell lung cancer. This specimen was lung tumor tissue, taken at surgery.

Here the CDR3 reads CASSASGSSYNEQFF. The CDR3 DNA is TGTGCCAGCAGCGCTAGCGGGAGCTCCTACAATGAGCAGTTCTTC. The chain recombines TRBV2 with TRBJ2-1; 10 bases fit TRBD2. Germline V CDR1 and CDR2: SNHLY, FYNNEI. This CDR3 has 15 residues. Trimming took 6 bases from V and 0 from J; bases not matched to a gene: 2.